One and the same sample provided the 14 T cell receptor beta chains below, sequenced in a study of blood T cells in healthy people across ages. With a J-beta primer mix and a sample-barcoded 5' primer, a second PCR ran roughly 7 to 11 cycles. TCRdb reanalysed the 5' RACE reads using MiXCR and keeps one entry per CDR3 protein. The sample carries about 1.4 million distinct CDR3 sequences, almost 60% recorded once. The sample consisted of blood. These receptors all come from a man between 18 and 29 years old in good health.

The V and J genes are TRBV6-1 and TRBJ2-5; D is unclear. TRBJ2-7 explains the end of the DNA better; the J call may be wrong. Germline-derived CDR1 and CDR2 are MNHNS and SASEGT. The CDR3 totals 13 residues. In DNA, the CDR3 is TGTGCCAGCAGTGAATTCTGGAAGGGCGAGCAGTACTTC. It translates to CASSEFWKGEQYF.

The chain has TRBV5-1 and TRBJ2-1, with 8 bases identical to TRBD2. There are 17 residues in the CDR3. CDR1 is SGHRS and CDR2 is YFSETQ in the germline V gene. V lost 1 base and J lost 4; bases outside the gene matches: 10. CDR3 nucleotide sequence: TGCGCCAGCAGCTTGAAACCCGGGACTAGACTATACAATGAGCAGTTCTTC. Protein sequence: CASSLKPGTRLYNEQFF.

The chain uses TRBV6-5 and TRBJ2-5; no clear D gene. Germline loops: CDR1 MNHEY, CDR2 SVGAGI. Trimming took off 0 bases at V and 1 base at J, with 9 bases between the two ends. The CDR3 has 15 amino acids. CDR3 DNA sequence: TGTGCCAGCAGTTACTCCGTACTACCCCAAGAGACCCAGTACTTC. This sequence encodes CASSYSVLPQETQYF.

The rearrangement joins TRBV12-3 or TRBV12-4 to TRBJ1-2; D is unresolved. Trimming shortened V by 8 bases and J by 2 bases, and 15 bases separated the two germline ends. This CDR3 is built from 14 residues. CDR3 in DNA: TGTGCCAGCGGGAAGCCCTGGTTAAACTATGGCTACACCTTC. It codes for CASGKPWLNYGYTF.

This clonotype was seen more than once but under ten times. The chain recombines TRBV12-3 or TRBV12-4 with TRBJ2-3; D possibly corresponds to TRBD2 (5 bases). V shed 0 bases and J shed 10 bases, with 11 bases lying between them. The CDR3 extends over 13 amino acids. The CDR3 DNA reads TGTGCCAGCAGTTTAGCGCGCCGACTACCGCAGTATTTT. The encoded protein is CASSLARRLPQYF.

The chain uses TRBV29-1 and TRBJ2-3; 8 bases line up with TRBD1. Germline V CDR1 and CDR2: SQVTM, ANQGSEA. This CDR3 spans 15 amino acids. The V and J ends lost 5 bases and 1 base, in that order; junction bases with no gene match: 8. The CDR3 loop is CSVYRGIRGTDTQYF. In nucleotides, the CDR3 is TGCAGCGTTTACAGGGGGATCAGGGGCACAGATACGCAGTATTTT.

The chain is built from TRBV5-5 and TRBJ2-7; D gene unclear. The V gene's germline CDR1 is SGHKS and CDR2 YYEKEE (reference sequence). The CDR3 is made up of 12 amino acids. V was shortened by 1 base and J by 7 bases, with 9 bases between the two germline ends. The DNA for the CDR3 is TGTGCCAGCAGCTTGCAGCAGCATGAGCAGTACTTC. Its translation: CASSLQQHEQYF.

The chain links TRBV4-2 to TRBJ2-7; 8 bases align to TRBD2. Germline CDR1 LGHNA, CDR2 YNFKEQ. CDR3 length: 14 residues. The V and J ends lost 5 bases and 7 bases, in that order; junction bases with no gene match: 10. DNA for the CDR3: TGTGCCAGCAGCATCCGGGGGGGTGGAGGTGAGCAGTACTTC. Its translation: CASSIRGGGGEQYF.

The chain couples TRBV7-2 to TRBJ2-5; 9 bases match TRBD2. This CDR3 region has 15 residues. CDR1 is SGHTA, CDR2 FQGNSA, per germline. The trim removed 5 bases at V and 4 bases at J, leaving 8 bases unmatched. The CDR3 bases are TGTGCCAGCAGCCCCGGACTAGCGATGGTAGAGACCCAGTACTTC. Translating it yields CASSPGLAMVETQYF.

The rearrangement links TRBV10-1 to TRBJ1-6; the D gene is possibly TRBD1 (6 bases). The CDR3 contains 13 residues. The germline V gene encodes CDR1 WNHNN and CDR2 SYGVQD (reference sequence). The ends were cut back, 8 bases at V and 8 bases at J, with 13 bases in the middle. CDR3 sequence: CASSTGLDSPLHF. The CDR3 region has the DNA TGCGCCAGCTCAACAGGGTTGGATTCACCCCTCCACTTT.

This chain uses TRBV20-1 with TRBJ1-1; 8 bases are shared with TRBD1. Germline V gene data show CDR1 as DFQATT and CDR2 as SNEGSKA (reference sequence). This CDR3 is built from 14 residues. V lost 5 bases and J lost 5; bases outside the gene matches: 10. Here the CDR3 reads CSAPKATGGTEAFF. CDR3 coding DNA: TGCAGTGCTCCAAAAGCAACAGGGGGAACTGAAGCTTTCTTT.

Here the CDR3 reads CASSLRAGSYGYTF. Here the CDR3 DNA reads TGTGCCAGCAGTTTGAGGGCAGGGAGCTATGGCTACACCTTC. This rearrangement joins TRBV6-5 to TRBJ1-2; tentative D call: TRBD1 (5 bases). The germline V gene has CDR1 MNHEY and CDR2 SVGAGI. The CDR3 has 14 amino acids. V dropped 4 bases and J dropped 4 bases, with 13 bases sitting between them.

The chain combines TRBV6-5 with TRBJ2-7; 7 bases agree with TRBD2. The CDR3 loop spans 16 amino acids. Germline values: CDR1 MNHEY, CDR2 SVGAGI. V lost 0 bases and J lost 2; bases outside the gene matches: 7. The CDR3 DNA follows: TGTGCCAGCAGTTACTCTCCGCCGGGACTAACCTACGAGCAGTACTTC. Amino acid sequence: CASSYSPPGLTYEQYF.

This clonotype was recorded only once. The rearrangement links TRBV6-1 to TRBJ1-2; TRBD1 matches at 7 bases. This CDR3 spans 15 amino acids. Germline-derived CDR1 and CDR2 are MNHNS and SASEGT. The V segment lost 4 bases and the J segment 5 bases; nucleotides outside the gene matches: 10. CDR3 loop: CASSGSGGLVYGYTF. DNA for the CDR3: TGTGCCAGCAGTGGATCAGGGGGGCTCGTTTATGGCTACACCTTC.